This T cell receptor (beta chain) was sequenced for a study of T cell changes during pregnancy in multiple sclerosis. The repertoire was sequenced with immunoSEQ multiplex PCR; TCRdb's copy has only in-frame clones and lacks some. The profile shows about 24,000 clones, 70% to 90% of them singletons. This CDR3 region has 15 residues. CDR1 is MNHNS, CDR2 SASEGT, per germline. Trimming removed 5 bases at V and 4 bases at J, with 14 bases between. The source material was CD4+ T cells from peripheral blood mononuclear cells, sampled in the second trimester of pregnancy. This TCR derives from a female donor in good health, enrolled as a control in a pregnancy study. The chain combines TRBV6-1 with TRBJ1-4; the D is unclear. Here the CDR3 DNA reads TGTGCCAGCAGTCGGTCCGTAGGAGATAATGAAAAACTGTTTTTT. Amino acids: CASSRSVGDNEKLFF.